The T cell receptor beta chain described here comes from a study of blood T cells in healthy people across ages. Overall study context: T cells yielded about one barcoded beta molecule per two cells through template switching. Study-level findings and limits: There was no known CMV status for donors, so expanded clonotype changes were possibly confounded.

Every donor contributed around 10 milliliters of peripheral blood by blood draw. Trimming left V 1 base short and J 9 bases short, with 18 bases between. This CDR3 has 15 residues. Per germline, CDR1 SGHTA and CDR2 FQGNSA. Through a sample-barcoded 5' primer and a J-beta primer mix, a second PCR was run for about 7 to 12 cycles. Through a template-switch adaptor with 12 random nucleotides, each cDNA molecule received a tag. TCRdb processed the 5' RACE reads anew with MiXCR; each CDR3 protein has one entry. The sample lists around 800,000 distinct CDR3 sequences; approximately 48% were seen once. To note about this clonotype: Its target is unknown.

The sample comprised blood. The V gene is TRBV7-2, the J gene TRBJ2-5, with D unresolved. This clonotype was obtained from a man aged 55 to 69 in good health. The CDR3 is CASSLDLGGRMAQYF. DNA of the CDR3: TGTGCCAGCAGCTTAGACCTAGGTGGACGAATGGCCCAGTACTTC.